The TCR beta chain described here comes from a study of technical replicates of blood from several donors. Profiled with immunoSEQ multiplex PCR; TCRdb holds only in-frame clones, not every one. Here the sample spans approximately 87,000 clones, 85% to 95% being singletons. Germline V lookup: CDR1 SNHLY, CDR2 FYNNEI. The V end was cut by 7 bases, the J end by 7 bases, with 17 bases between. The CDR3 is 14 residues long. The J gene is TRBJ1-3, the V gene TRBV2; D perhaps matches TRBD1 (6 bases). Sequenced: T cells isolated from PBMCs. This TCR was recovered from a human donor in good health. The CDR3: CASTLQGTWNTIYF. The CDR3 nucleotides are TGTGCCAGCACTTTACAGGGTACTTGGAACACCATATATTTT.